These T cell receptor beta chains were read from a single sample in a study of liver allograft versus peripheral blood T cells. One entry per CDR3 protein, called by TCRdb with MiXCR from the reads. The sample includes 450 to 600 distinct CDR3 sequences, about a fifth of them seen just once. The receptor set was obtained from a human patient who had a liver transplant. The T cells may partly be graft donor cells. CDR3s include the opening cysteine and the closing phenylalanine or tryptophan. The D gene is left open where the match is weak. Part of the rows lack a size; the others show once, few, many or a class for expanded clones.

>TRBJ1-6|TRBD1|large|TRBV10-3
TGTGCCATCAGAGTTTCGGGACAGGGGGACTCACCCCTCCACTTT
CAIRVSGQGDSPLHF
>TRBJ2-7|.|once|TRBV18
TGTGCCAGCTCACCAGGTGCCGCCTACGAGCAGTACTTC
CASSPGAAYEQYF
>TRBJ1-5|.|.|TRBV25-1
TGTGCCAGCAGTGAAGTCGGGAGACAGCCCCAGCATTTT
CASSEVGRQPQHF
>TRBJ1-3|.|.|TRBV20-1
TGCAGTGCTAGAGATCCACGGGGCTCGCTCTCTGGAAACACCATATATTTT
CSARDPRGSLSGNTIYF
>TRBJ1-5|TRBD1|large|TRBV19
TGTGCCAGTAGTCCACAGGGGGCTTTTCAGCCCCAGCATTTT
CASSPQGAFQPQHF
>TRBJ1-1|.|hyperexpanded|TRBV19
TGTGCCAGTAGAAGGGGGGCGCGGATGAACACTGAAGCTTTCTTT
CASRRGARMNTEAFF
>TRBJ2-7|.|.|TRBV11-3
TGTGCCAGCAGCTTAGTTGGAGTATCCGAGCAGTACTTC
CASSLVGVSEQYF
>TRBJ2-1|TRBD2|medium-sized|TRBV28
TGTGCCAGCAGTTCCTCCACTAGCGGGAGGGCCGGCATTAGTTCCTACAATGAGCAGTTCTTC
CASSSSTSGRAGISSYNEQFF
>TRBJ2-7|.|few|TRBV20-1
TGCAGTGGGGGGAGTCCTGAGGAAAACGAGCAGTACTTC
CSGGSPEENEQYF
>TRBJ1-1|TRBD1|medium-sized|TRBV12-3/TRBV12-4
TGTGCCAGCAGTTCCGGGACAGGGAACACTGAAGCTTTCTTT
CASSSGTGNTEAFF
>TRBJ1-2|.|.|TRBV7-2
TGTGCCAGCAGCCCAGGACTGCCCTCCCATGGCTACACCTTC
CASSPGLPSHGYTF
>TRBJ1-2|TRBD1|large|TRBV19
TGTGCCAGTAGTTCGGGACAGGACTATGGCTACACCTTC
CASSSGQDYGYTF
>TRBJ2-7|.|large|TRBV19
TGTGCCAGTAGTCGGGTCTATGTCGCAAGCTCCTACGAGCAGTACTTC
CASSRVYVASSYEQYF
>TRBJ1-1|.|medium-sized|TRBV20-1
TGCAGTGCAAAAACTCGAGGGGATACTGAAGCTTTCTTT
CSAKTRGDTEAFF
>TRBJ2-7|TRBD1|medium-sized|TRBV14
TGTGCCAGCAGCCCACAGGGGCACGAGCAGTACTTC
CASSPQGHEQYF
>TRBJ1-4|.|medium-sized|TRBV20-1
TGCAGTGCCCCGGGACCAGTAGCAACTAATGAAAAACTGTTTTTT
CSAPGPVATNEKLFF